The 29 T cell receptor beta chains listed next were all sequenced from one sample in a study of shared clonotypes between healthy human individuals. The assay was immunoSEQ multiplex PCR, and TCRdb's table has in-frame clones only and misses some. Here the sample spans some 980,000 clones, more than 75% being singletons. The sample comprised memory CD4+ T cells sorted from blood. Described subset: CD45RA-negative fraction. These receptor sequences come from a young man in good health.

This chain uses TRBV5-6 with TRBJ2-5; TRBD1 might be the D (6 bases). CDR3 length: 14 residues. Germline assignment: CDR1 SGHDT and CDR2 YYEEEE. V was cut by 1 base and J by 3 bases, with 10 bases left in between. DNA for the CDR3: TGTGCCAGCAGCTTGTCCTCAGGGGAAGAGACCCAGTACTTC. Amino acid sequence: CASSLSSGEETQYF.

J is TRBJ2-7 and V is TRBV5-6, with no clear D. Germline loops: CDR1 SGHDT, CDR2 YYEEEE. V lost 4 bases and J 2 bases, leaving 13 bases between the germline ends. CDR3 length: 14 residues. The CDR3: CASSPDGSPYEQYF. CDR3 DNA: TGTGCCAGCAGCCCTGACGGGTCTCCCTACGAGCAGTACTTC.

This clone was detected only once. The rearrangement joins TRBV18 to TRBJ2-4; D call uncertain. This CDR3 has 14 residues. CDR1 and CDR2 from the germline V gene are KGHSH and LQKENI. Trimming took off 6 bases at V and 5 bases at J, with 14 bases between the two ends. The CDR3 DNA reads TGTGCCAGCTCGCCCAGAAACCTCCAAAACATTCAGTACTTC. It specifies CASSPRNLQNIQYF.

The table lists this clone with a few counts. This chain links TRBV7-9 with TRBJ1-1; D unclear. Trimming stripped 1 base from V and 0 bases from J, with 9 bases between. Germline CDR1 SEHNR, CDR2 FQNEAQ (reference sequence). The CDR3 has 15 residues. CDR3 coding DNA: TGTGCCAGCAGCTTAGGACTGTCCATGAACACTGAAGCTTTCTTT. It yields the protein CASSLGLSMNTEAFF.

The rearrangement links TRBV7-2 to TRBJ2-2, with 8 bases fitting TRBD1. CDR1 and CDR2 (germline): SGHTA, FQGNSA. The CDR3 is 15 amino acids. Trimming cost V 2 bases and J 4 bases; bases outside gene matches: 3. The CDR3 nucleotides read TGTGCCAGCAGCTTAAGGACAGGGTCCACCGGGGAGCTGTTTTTT. Amino acid sequence: CASSLRTGSTGELFF.

V usage is TRBV28 and J usage is TRBJ2-5, with 10 bases lining up with TRBD2. Losses at the gene ends were 3 bases for V and 3 bases for J; bases not matched to a gene: 4. CDR1 MDHEN and CDR2 SYDVKM come from the germline V gene. CDR3 length: 15 residues. CDR3: CASSLASGGKETQYF. The DNA for the CDR3 is TGTGCCAGCAGTTTGGCTAGCGGGGGAAAAGAGACCCAGTACTTC.

This chain connects TRBV19 to TRBJ2-3, with TRBD1 identical over 8 bases. V shed 5 bases and J 8 bases; nucleotides not matched to a gene: 15. This CDR3 is built from 16 residues. The V gene's germline CDR1 is LNHDA and CDR2 SQIVND (reference sequence). CDR3 sequence (DNA): TGTGCCAGTAGTTACCGGGACAGGATGGCCCCAGGTACGCAGTATTTT. Its translation is CASSYRDRMAPGTQYF.

The gene calls are TRBV27 and TRBJ1-5; D may be TRBD1 (5 bases). V was trimmed by 5 bases and J by 0 bases, leaving 11 bases between them. The CDR3 has 15 residues. Per the germline V gene, CDR1 is MNHEY and CDR2 is SMNVEV (reference sequence). The CDR3 nucleotides read TGTGCCAGCAGTCCGACAGCGTATAGCAATCAGCCCCAGCATTTT. As protein: CASSPTAYSNQPQHF.

The rearrangement uses TRBV10-2 and TRBJ2-7, with TRBD2 as a possible D gene (5 bases). V dropped 8 bases and J dropped 2 bases, with 13 bases sitting between them. Per the germline V gene, CDR1 is WSHSY and CDR2 is SAAADI. The CDR3 runs to 13 residues. The CDR3 here is CASCGGFTYEQYF. The CDR3 bases are TGCGCCAGCTGCGGCGGGTTTACCTACGAGCAGTACTTC.

J is TRBJ2-5 and V is TRBV6-1; 7 nucleotides align to TRBD2. The germline CDR1 and CDR2 sequences are MNHNS and SASEGT. The junction had 10 bases not matched to a gene; V was cut back by 4 bases and J by 5 bases. This CDR3 is built from 15 residues. CDR3 sequence: CASSAGLVGVETQYF. DNA for the CDR3: TGTGCCAGCAGTGCCGGACTAGTGGGGGTGGAGACCCAGTACTTC.

The V gene is TRBV9, the J gene TRBJ2-5, with D possibly being TRBD2 (6 bases). Trimming cost V 3 bases and J 5 bases, with 17 bases left between them. The CDR3 has 15 amino acids. The germline CDR1 and CDR2 sequences are SGDLS and YYNGEE. CDR3 protein: CASSGTWGDSETQYF. The CDR3 bases are TGTGCCAGCAGCGGGACCTGGGGGGATTCGGAGACCCAGTACTTC.

This clone was seen more than once but under ten times. The same CDR3 arises from other DNA sequences in this sample as well. The J gene is TRBJ1-4, the V gene TRBV9; D unclear. Trimming took 2 bases from V and 1 from J, leaving 9 bases between them. This CDR3 is built from 15 residues. The germline V gene encodes CDR1 SGDLS and CDR2 YYNGEE. The CDR3 protein is CASSVLGGTNEKLFF. CDR3 coding DNA: TGTGCCAGCAGCGTGCTGGGAGGAACTAATGAAAAACTGTTTTTT.

The CDR3 region is CASSQEGDRSQETQYF. In DNA, the CDR3 is TGTGCCAGCAGCCAAGAGGGGGACAGGAGCCAAGAGACCCAGTACTTC. The chain is built from TRBV4-2 and TRBJ2-5, with TRBD1 matching 8 bases. CDR3 length: 16 amino acids. The germline V gene has CDR1 LGHNA and CDR2 YNFKEQ. The J segment lost 1 base and the V segment lost 0 bases, leaving 4 bases of the junction unmatched.

This clone was detected only once. The chain joins TRBV7-2 to TRBJ2-7, with TRBD1 matching 8 bases. This CDR3 comprises 13 residues. The germline CDR1 and CDR2 sequences are SGHTA and FQGNSA. Germline trimming cut 2 bases from V and 9 bases from J; bases unmatched to any gene: 6. In DNA, the CDR3 is TGTGCCAGCAGCTTACCGCCAGGGGGCGTGCAGTACTTC. This sequence encodes CASSLPPGGVQYF.

V is TRBV7-9 and J is TRBJ2-7; D gene unclear. Trimming removed 4 bases from V and 0 bases from J, with 10 bases in between. The length of the CDR3 is 14 residues. Germline V CDR1 and CDR2: SEHNR, FQNEAQ (reference sequence). The CDR3 loop is CASSSTSSSYEQYF. CDR3 nucleotides: TGTGCCAGCAGCTCGACCAGTAGCTCCTACGAGCAGTACTTC.

The rearrangement uses TRBV7-3 and TRBJ2-3, with TRBD2 identical over 7 bases. Germline CDR1 SGHTA, CDR2 FQGTGA. This CDR3 has 15 residues. With 1 base clipped from V and 1 base from J, the junction kept 2 bases outside the gene matches. CDR3 sequence: CASSLRLAGTDTQYF. DNA of the CDR3: TGTGCCAGCAGCTTAAGGCTAGCGGGCACAGATACGCAGTATTTT.

V usage is TRBV9 and J usage is TRBJ1-6; 7 nucleotides agree with TRBD1. V was clipped by 0 bases and J by 9 bases; unmatched bases: 6. This CDR3 has 15 residues. Germline CDR1 is SGDLS and CDR2 is YYNGEE. The CDR3 sequence: CASSVEEQGSSPLHF. CDR3 DNA: TGTGCCAGCAGCGTAGAAGAACAGGGGAGTTCACCCCTCCACTTT.

The rearrangement uses TRBV5-4 and TRBJ2-2; 9 bases match TRBD2. Trimming took 1 base from V and 5 from J; bases not matched to a gene: 3. CDR3 length: 15 amino acids. Germline lookup yields CDR1 SGHNT and CDR2 YYREEE (reference sequence). CDR3 nucleotides: TGTGCCAGCAGCTTGACCCTAGCGGGGACCGGGGAGCTGTTTTTT. It encodes CASSLTLAGTGELFF. The full variable domain, with the rest looked up from reference TRBV5-4 and TRBJ2-2, is ETGVTQSPTHLIKTRGQQVTLRCSSQSGHNTVSWYQQALGQGPQFIFQYYREEENGRGNFPPRFSGLQFPNYSSELNVNALELDDSALYLCASSLTLAGTGELFFGEGSRLTVL.

Here the CDR3 DNA reads TGTGCCAGCAGGGGCGCAGACACCGGGGAGCTGTTTTTT. Translated, it gives CASRGADTGELFF. The chain employs TRBV28 and TRBJ2-2; no reliable D call. The V gene's germline CDR1 is MDHEN and CDR2 SYDVKM. The CDR3 has 13 residues. With 6 bases removed from V and 3 bases from J, the gap between germline ends came to 8 bases.

The J gene is TRBJ2-5, the V gene TRBV5-4; D ambiguous. CDR1 and CDR2 (germline): SGHNT, YYREEE (reference sequence). The CDR3 is 13 amino acids. V gave up 4 bases and J gave up 5 bases, with 12 bases separating them. CDR3 protein: CASSPGMAETQYF. The CDR3 bases are TGTGCCAGCAGCCCCGGTATGGCGGAGACCCAGTACTTC.

Notes on this clone: One end of the junction varies from germline; a read error may be responsible. The V and J genes are TRBV7-7 and TRBJ2-7; possibly TRBD1 for D (7 bases). The CDR3 has 15 amino acids. CDR1 and CDR2 from the germline V gene are SSHAT and FNYEAQ (reference sequence). In DNA, the CDR3 is TGTGCTAGCAGCTTAGCGGCAGGGGGTACCTACGAGCAGTACTTC. It specifies CASSLAAGGTYEQYF.

V is TRBV27 and J is TRBJ2-5; D perhaps matches TRBD1 (5 bases). Trimming shortened V by 6 bases and J by 1 base, and 9 bases separated the two germline ends. Germline V gene sequence: CDR1 MNHEY, CDR2 SMNVEV (reference sequence). This CDR3 comprises 13 residues. The CDR3 protein is CASRKDSQETQYF. In DNA, the CDR3 is TGTGCCAGCAGGAAAGACAGCCAAGAGACCCAGTACTTC.

Only a few counts were recorded for this clone. This chain joins TRBV11-3 and TRBJ2-5, with 10 bases that match TRBD1. The germline CDR1 and CDR2 sequences are SGHNT and YENEEA. Trimming took 5 bases from V and 2 from J; bases not matched to a gene: 5. The CDR3 runs to 15 residues. CDR3 nucleotides: TGTGCCAGCAGCCACGGGACAGGGGTGCAAGAGACCCAGTACTTC. It yields the protein CASSHGTGVQETQYF.

Regarding this clone: A much larger clone is a single base away; this may be a read error. Other DNA sequences from this sample encode an identical CDR3 as well. CDR3 loop: CASSLDGDYGYTF. The CDR3 nucleotides are TGCGCCAGCAGCTTGGATGGGGACTATGGCTACACCTTC. The rearrangement joins TRBV5-1 to TRBJ1-2; D uncertain. This CDR3 comprises 13 residues. Germline loops: CDR1 SGHRS, CDR2 YFSETQ. The ends were cut back, 0 bases at V and 3 bases at J, with 6 bases in the middle.

This chain connects TRBV5-1 to TRBJ2-5, with D unresolved. Per the germline V gene, CDR1 is SGHRS and CDR2 is YFSETQ. The length of the CDR3 is 13 residues. The germline V and J ends were trimmed by 0 bases and 4 bases, with 7 bases remaining between them. CDR3 nucleotides: TGCGCCAGCAGCTTGGATATGAGAGAGACCCAGTACTTC. Encoded protein: CASSLDMRETQYF.

V gene TRBV10-2 combines with J gene TRBJ2-3; 8 bases match TRBD2. The V and J ends lost 6 bases and 0 bases, in that order; junction bases with no gene match: 2. The length of the CDR3 is 14 residues. CDR1 is WSHSY, CDR2 SAAADI, per germline. This chain's CDR3 is CASSTSGSTDTQYF. The CDR3 DNA reads as TGCGCCAGCAGCACTAGCGGTAGCACAGATACGCAGTATTTT.

This clone has a handful of counts. This chain connects TRBV30 to TRBJ1-6, with 7 bases matching TRBD1. The germline gives CDR1 GTSNPN, CDR2 SVGIG (reference sequence). J was trimmed by 7 bases and V by 7 bases; bases with no gene match: 7. CDR3 length: 13 residues. The CDR3 nucleotides are TGTGCCTTAGAACAGGGGTACAATTCACCCCTCCACTTT. Encoded protein: CALEQGYNSPLHF.

The rearrangement uses TRBV5-1 and TRBJ2-1, with 9 bases matching TRBD2. Germline V gives CDR1 SGHRS, CDR2 YFSETQ. This CDR3 contains 14 residues. Losses at the gene ends were 3 bases for V and 10 bases for J; bases not matched to a gene: 8. The CDR3 sequence: CASSSTGGRGEQFF. The CDR3 nucleotides read TGCGCCAGCAGCTCCACCGGCGGGAGGGGAGAGCAGTTCTTC.

The V call is TRBV2, the J call TRBJ2-5; D gene unclear. CDR3 length: 13 residues. V lost 0 bases and J 10 bases, leaving 12 bases between the germline ends. Germline lookup yields CDR1 SNHLY and CDR2 FYNNEI. CDR3 region: CASSEALVGNQYF. The CDR3 DNA follows: TGTGCCAGCAGTGAAGCGCTTGTGGGGAACCAGTACTTC.